Below, 4 T cell receptor beta chains from the same sample are listed, as sequenced in a study of vaccination and CD4 T cells after COVID-19. Cultured CD4+ T cells had their DNA profiled by the Oncomine TCR Beta short-read assay. TCRdb fed the PCR reads into MiXCR, producing one record per CDR3 protein. The data show over 11,000 distinct CDR3 sequences, with around 55% seen just once and 8.4% held by the top ten. The treatment was: roughly 10-day PBMC culture with coronavirus spike peptide pools or control peptides (ViraFEST assay). Their antigen targets remain unknown. The sequenced sample was CD4+ T cells from blood, cultured in vitro, obtained before SARS-CoV-2 vaccination. These receptors were collected from a human donor who had recovered from COVID-19.

Only a few counts were recorded for this clonotype. CDR3 in amino acids: CASSYGQGLSGELFF. CDR3 bases: TGTGCCAGCAGCTACGGACAGGGACTGTCCGGGGAGCTGTTTTTT. The V call is TRBV7-3, the J call TRBJ2-2; 8 bases fit TRBD1. CDR3 length equals 15 residues. Germline lookup yields CDR1 SGHTA and CDR2 FQGTGA. V was pared by 4 bases and J by 6 bases, with 7 bases of the junction left unmatched.

The V gene is TRBV20-1, the J gene TRBJ1-3; D gene ambiguous. This CDR3 is built from 15 residues. Deletions cut 3 bases from V and 8 bases from J, with 20 bases between. Germline assignment: CDR1 DFQATT and CDR2 SNEGSKA (reference sequence). CDR3 region: CSASSGSAARDTIYF. In DNA form, the CDR3 reads TGCAGTGCTAGTTCGGGGTCGGCCGCCCGAGACACCATATATTTT.

J is TRBJ2-3 and V is TRBV10-3; D remains ambiguous. Germline V lookup: CDR1 ENHRY, CDR2 SYGVKD. Trimming left V 2 bases short and J 3 bases short, with 9 bases between. The CDR3 has 14 amino acids. The CDR3 sequence is CAISEITRTDTQYF. DNA for the CDR3: TGTGCCATCAGTGAGATTACGAGGACAGATACGCAGTATTTT.

The chain couples TRBV19 to TRBJ2-2; 7 nucleotides line up with TRBD1. There are 14 residues in the CDR3. V trimming: 3 bases; J trimming: 5 bases; junction bases outside the gene matches: 3. Germline V gene data show CDR1 as LNHDA and CDR2 as SQIVND (reference sequence). The CDR3, as DNA: TGTGCCAGTAGTATGAGGGGGCAGACCGGGGAGCTGTTTTTT. This encodes CASSMRGQTGELFF.